This T cell receptor beta chain appears in the sequencing data of a study of shared clonotypes between healthy human individuals. Libraries were prepared by immunoSEQ multiplex PCR; TCRdb keeps only in-frame clonotypes and omits some of them. This sample yields 550,000 to 600,000 clones, of which about 80% are seen a single time; about 12% belongs to the top ten. On this clone: What it binds is unknown.

General study results and limits: Sequencing depth was expected to affect clonotype sharing among donors.

The CDR3 runs 13 residues. V was cut by 3 bases and J by 7 bases, with 9 bases left in between. Germline assignment: CDR1 MDHEN and CDR2 SYDVKM. The sequencing input was PBMCs. V gene TRBV28 combines with J gene TRBJ1-4; a possible D gene is TRBD1 (6 bases). The source is a woman in her forties in good health. Some clones in this sample may be carry-over from other donors' samples. The CDR3 DNA reads TGTGCCAGCAGTTTTGAAGGGGGTGAAAAACTGTTTTTT. The encoded protein is CASSFEGGEKLFF.